The 9 T cell receptor beta chains below were found in one sample sequenced in a study of OX40 agonist ivuxolimab in advanced cancers. Sequenced by immunoSEQ multiplex PCR; TCRdb stores in-frame clones only, minus some. Counted here are around 71,000 clones, 86% occurring once; the ten biggest clones make up approximately 1%. Sequenced here: CD4+ or CD8+ T cells sorted from blood, sampled in a trial of the OX40 agonist ivuxolimab. These receptors were obtained from an adult with an advanced solid tumor such as melanoma, head and neck, liver or kidney cancer.

A single count supports this clone. The J gene is TRBJ1-1, the V gene TRBV18, with unresolved D. Trimming removed 3 bases at V and 4 bases at J, with 9 bases between. CDR1 is KGHSH, CDR2 LQKENI, per germline. The CDR3 extends over 13 amino acids. This CDR3 reads CASSPGSSTEAFF. The CDR3 bases are TGTGCCAGCTCACCGGGCAGCTCCACTGAAGCTTTCTTT.

The V call is TRBV5-1, the J call TRBJ2-7; the D gene is possibly TRBD2 (5 bases). This CDR3 is 14 amino acids long. Trimming pared 0 bases from V and 5 bases from J, leaving 12 bases between. Germline CDR1 reads SGHRS; CDR2 reads YFSETQ. Here the CDR3 reads CASSLGREMDEQYF. The CDR3 DNA reads as TGCGCCAGCAGCTTGGGTCGGGAAATGGACGAGCAGTACTTC. Filled out from reference TRBV5-1 and TRBJ2-7, the complete variable domain reads KAGVTQTPRYLIKTRGQQVTLSCSPISGHRSVSWYQQTPGQGLQFLFEYFSETQRNKGNFPGRFSGRQFSNSRSEMNVSTLELGDSALYLCASSLGREMDEQYFGPGTRLTVT.

J is TRBJ2-3 and V is TRBV18; D unresolved. There are 15 residues in the CDR3. Trimming left V 6 bases short and J 0 bases short, with 13 bases between. Germline V CDR1 and CDR2: KGHSH, LQKENI. CDR3 nucleotide sequence: TGTGCCAGCTCCTTCTGGAGCGCAAGCACAGATACGCAGTATTTT. Translation: CASSFWSASTDTQYF.

V is TRBV5-1 and J is TRBJ2-5; 7 bases align to TRBD1. This CDR3 region has 16 residues. Germline CDR1 is SGHRS and CDR2 is YFSETQ. The trim removed 3 bases at V and 5 bases at J, leaving 13 bases unmatched. The CDR3 protein is CASSSKTGLLMETQYF. CDR3 DNA sequence: TGCGCCAGCAGCTCGAAGACAGGGTTGTTGATGGAGACCCAGTACTTC.

The CDR3 region has the DNA TGTGCCAGCAGCTTAGATTTCGGGACTAGCGTGATATCTAGCACAGATACGCAGTATTTT. Translated, it gives CASSLDFGTSVISSTDTQYF. The chain recombines TRBV11-3 with TRBJ2-3; 10 bases map to TRBD2. Trimming at V came to 0 bases and at J to 0 bases, leaving 12 bases not matched to a gene. Germline V CDR1 and CDR2: SGHNT, YENEEA. The CDR3 sequence is 20 residues long.

The chain links TRBV2 to TRBJ2-5; D unclear. V lost 2 bases and J 1 base, leaving 8 bases between the germline ends. The CDR3 covers 14 residues. Germline lookup yields CDR1 SNHLY and CDR2 FYNNEI. The CDR3 DNA reads TGTGCCAGCAGTGAAAAGACTGGCCAAGAGACCCAGTACTTC. This codes for CASSEKTGQETQYF.

In this sample, this clone turned up a few times. The same CDR3 also results from other DNA sequences found in this sample. This sequence joins TRBV5-6 and TRBJ2-1, with D possibly being TRBD2 (7 bases). Germline assignment: CDR1 SGHDT and CDR2 YYEEEE. The V and J ends lost 4 bases and 4 bases respectively, with 21 bases between them. This CDR3 has 17 residues. CDR3 DNA: TGTGCCAGCAGCGCACCCTACAGGGCTAGCGGATACAATGAGCAGTTCTTC. Amino acid sequence: CASSAPYRASGYNEQFF. Based on the CDR3 plus reference TRBV5-6 and TRBJ2-1, the full variable domain is DAGVTQSPTHLIKTRGQQVTLRCSPKSGHDTVSWYQQALGQGPQFIFQYYEEEERQRGNFPDRFSGHQFPNYSSELNVNALLLGDSALYLCASSAPYRASGYNEQFFGPGTRLTVL.

This chain connects TRBV5-6 to TRBJ1-2; 7 positions agree with TRBD1. CDR1 and CDR2 from the germline V gene are SGHDT and YYEEEE. Trimming at V came to 4 bases and at J to 1 base, leaving 7 bases not matched to a gene. The CDR3 is 15 residues long. The CDR3 nucleotides read TGTGCCAGCAGCCCCAAAGACAGGGATAACTATGGCTACACCTTC. It is translated as CASSPKDRDNYGYTF.

The chain joins TRBV7-8 to TRBJ2-7; 8 nucleotides match TRBD2. The CDR3 runs to 17 residues. In germline, CDR1 is SGHVS, CDR2 FQNEAQ. Trimming took 0 bases from V and 3 from J; bases not matched to a gene: 10. Written as DNA, the CDR3 is TGTGCCAGCAGCTTAGCCGGGACTAGGGGGTCCCTCTACGAGCAGTACTTC. Encoded protein: CASSLAGTRGSLYEQYF. Combining the CDR3 with reference TRBV7-8 and TRBJ2-7 gives the whole variable domain GAGVSQSPRYKVAKRGQDVALRCDPISGHVSLFWYQQALGQGPEFLTYFQNEAQLDKSGLPSDRFFAERPEGSVSTLKIQRTQQEDSAVYLCASSLAGTRGSLYEQYFGPGTRLTVT.